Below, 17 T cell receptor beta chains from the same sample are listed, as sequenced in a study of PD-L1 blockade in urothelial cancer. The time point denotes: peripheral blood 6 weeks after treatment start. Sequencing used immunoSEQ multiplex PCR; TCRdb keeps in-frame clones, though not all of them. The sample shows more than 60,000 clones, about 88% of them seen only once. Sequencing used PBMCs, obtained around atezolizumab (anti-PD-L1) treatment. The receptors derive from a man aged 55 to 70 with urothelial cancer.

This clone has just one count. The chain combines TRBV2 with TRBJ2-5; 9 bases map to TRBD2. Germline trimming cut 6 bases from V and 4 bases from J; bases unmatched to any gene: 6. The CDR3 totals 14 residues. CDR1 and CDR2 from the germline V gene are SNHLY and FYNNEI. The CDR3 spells CASRETGLAETQYF. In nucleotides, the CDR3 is TGTGCCAGCAGGGAAACGGGACTAGCAGAGACCCAGTACTTC. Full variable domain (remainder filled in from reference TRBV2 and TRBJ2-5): EPEVTQTPSHQVTQMGQEVILRCVPISNHLYFYWYRQILGQKVEFLVSFYNNEISEKSEIFDDQFSVERPDGSNFTLKIRSTKLEDSAMYFCASRETGLAETQYFGPGTRLLVL.

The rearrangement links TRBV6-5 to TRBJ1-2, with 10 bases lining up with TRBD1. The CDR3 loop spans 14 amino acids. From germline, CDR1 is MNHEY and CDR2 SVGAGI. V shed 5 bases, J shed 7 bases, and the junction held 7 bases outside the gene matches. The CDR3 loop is CASSLGTGVVGYTF. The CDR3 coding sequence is TGTGCCAGCAGTCTAGGGACAGGGGTTGTTGGCTACACCTTC.

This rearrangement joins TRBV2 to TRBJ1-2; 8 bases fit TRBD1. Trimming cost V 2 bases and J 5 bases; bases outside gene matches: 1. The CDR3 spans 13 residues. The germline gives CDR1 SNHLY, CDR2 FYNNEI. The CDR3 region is CASSENRGYGYTF. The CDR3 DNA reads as TGTGCCAGCAGTGAAAACAGGGGGTATGGCTACACCTTC. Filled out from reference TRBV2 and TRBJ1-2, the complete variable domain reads EPEVTQTPSHQVTQMGQEVILRCVPISNHLYFYWYRQILGQKVEFLVSFYNNEISEKSEIFDDQFSVERPDGSNFTLKIRSTKLEDSAMYFCASSENRGYGYTFGSGTRLTVV.

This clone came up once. CDR3 amino acids: CASSNNRGSYNSPLHF. The CDR3 bases are TGTGCCAGCAGCAATAACAGGGGCTCCTATAATTCACCCCTCCACTTT. The chain has TRBV7-9 and TRBJ1-6; 7 bases agree with TRBD1. The CDR3 sequence is 16 residues long. The V and J ends lost 5 bases and 0 bases, in that order; junction bases with no gene match: 4. Germline assignment: CDR1 SEHNR and CDR2 FQNEAQ (reference sequence).

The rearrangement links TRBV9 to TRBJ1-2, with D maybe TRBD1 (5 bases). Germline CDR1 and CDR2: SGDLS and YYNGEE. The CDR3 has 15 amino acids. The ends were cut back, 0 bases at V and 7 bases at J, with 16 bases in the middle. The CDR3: CASSVDGARDGGYTF. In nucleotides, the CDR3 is TGTGCCAGCAGCGTAGATGGGGCCCGTGATGGTGGCTACACCTTC.

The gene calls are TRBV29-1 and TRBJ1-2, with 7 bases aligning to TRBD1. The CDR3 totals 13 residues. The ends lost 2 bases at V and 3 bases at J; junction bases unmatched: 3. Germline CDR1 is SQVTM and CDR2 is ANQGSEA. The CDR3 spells CSVEPGQYYGYTF. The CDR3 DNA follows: TGCAGCGTTGAACCGGGACAGTACTATGGCTACACCTTC. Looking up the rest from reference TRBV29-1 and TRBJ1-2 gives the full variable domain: SAVISQKPSRDICQRGTSLTIQCQVDSQVTMMFWYRQQPGQSLTLIATANQGSEATYESGFVIDKFPISRPNLTFSTLTVSNMSPEDSSIYLCSVEPGQYYGYTFGSGTRLTVV.

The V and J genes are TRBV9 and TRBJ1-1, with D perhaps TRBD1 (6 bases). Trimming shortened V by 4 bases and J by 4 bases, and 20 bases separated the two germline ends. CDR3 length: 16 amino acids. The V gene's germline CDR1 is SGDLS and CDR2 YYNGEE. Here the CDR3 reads CASSPYRVGLSTEAFF. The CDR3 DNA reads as TGTGCCAGCAGCCCGTACAGGGTCGGGCTCTCCACTGAAGCTTTCTTT.

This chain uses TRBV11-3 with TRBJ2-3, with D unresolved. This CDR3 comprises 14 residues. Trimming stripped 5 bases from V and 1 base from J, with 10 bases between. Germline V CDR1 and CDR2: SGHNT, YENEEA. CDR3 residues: CASSPSRGTDTQYF. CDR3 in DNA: TGTGCCAGCAGCCCCAGCCGGGGCACAGATACGCAGTATTTT.

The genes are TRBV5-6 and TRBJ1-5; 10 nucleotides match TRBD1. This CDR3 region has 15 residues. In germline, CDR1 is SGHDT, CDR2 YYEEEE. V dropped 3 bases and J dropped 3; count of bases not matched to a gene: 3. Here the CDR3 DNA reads TGTGCCAGCAGCTCGGGACAGGGGAACAATCAGCCCCAGCATTTT. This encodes CASSSGQGNNQPQHF.

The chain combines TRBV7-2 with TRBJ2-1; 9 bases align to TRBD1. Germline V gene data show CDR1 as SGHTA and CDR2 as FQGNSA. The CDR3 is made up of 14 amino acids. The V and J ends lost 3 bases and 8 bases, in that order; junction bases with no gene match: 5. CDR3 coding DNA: TGTGCCAGCAGCTTTGACAGGGGGTGGGATGAGCAGTTCTTC. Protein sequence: CASSFDRGWDEQFF.

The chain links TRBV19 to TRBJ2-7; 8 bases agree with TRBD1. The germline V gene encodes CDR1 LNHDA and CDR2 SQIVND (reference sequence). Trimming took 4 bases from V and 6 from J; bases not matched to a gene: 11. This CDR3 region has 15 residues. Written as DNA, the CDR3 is TGTGCCAGTAGTACACAGCAGGGGGCCTTCGCCGAGCAGTACTTC. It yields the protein CASSTQQGAFAEQYF.

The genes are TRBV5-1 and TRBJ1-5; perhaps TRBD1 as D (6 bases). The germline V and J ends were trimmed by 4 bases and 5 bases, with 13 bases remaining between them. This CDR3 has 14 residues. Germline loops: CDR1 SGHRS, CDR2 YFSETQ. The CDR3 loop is CASSPEGGDQPQHF. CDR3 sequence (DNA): TGCGCCAGCAGCCCGGAAGGGGGGGATCAGCCCCAGCATTTT.

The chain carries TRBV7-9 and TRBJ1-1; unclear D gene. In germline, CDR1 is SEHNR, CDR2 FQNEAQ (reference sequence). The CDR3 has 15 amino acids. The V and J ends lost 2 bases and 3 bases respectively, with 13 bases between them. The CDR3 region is CASSLRWAGDTEAFF. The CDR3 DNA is TGTGCCAGCAGCTTAAGGTGGGCGGGAGACACTGAAGCTTTCTTT. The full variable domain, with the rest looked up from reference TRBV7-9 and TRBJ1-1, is DTGVSQNPRHKITKRGQNVTFRCDPISEHNRLYWYRQTLGQGPEFLTYFQNEAQLEKSRLLSDRFSAERPKGSFSTLEIQRTEQGDSAMYLCASSLRWAGDTEAFFGQGTRLTVV.

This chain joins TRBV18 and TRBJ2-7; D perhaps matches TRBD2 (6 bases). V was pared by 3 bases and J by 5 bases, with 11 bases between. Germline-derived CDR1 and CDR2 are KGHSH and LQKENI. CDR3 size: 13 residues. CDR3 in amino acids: CASSPEGANEQYF. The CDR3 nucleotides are TGTGCCAGCTCACCGGAGGGAGCGAACGAGCAGTACTTC.

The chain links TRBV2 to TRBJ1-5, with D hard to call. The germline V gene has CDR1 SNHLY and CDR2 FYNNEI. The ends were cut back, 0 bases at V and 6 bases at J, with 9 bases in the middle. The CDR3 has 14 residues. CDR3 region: CASSEAPRGQPQHF. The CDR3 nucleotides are TGTGCCAGCAGTGAAGCGCCCCGGGGTCAGCCCCAGCATTTT. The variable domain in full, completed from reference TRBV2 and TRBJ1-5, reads EPEVTQTPSHQVTQMGQEVILRCVPISNHLYFYWYRQILGQKVEFLVSFYNNEISEKSEIFDDQFSVERPDGSNFTLKIRSTKLEDSAMYFCASSEAPRGQPQHFGDGTRLSIL.

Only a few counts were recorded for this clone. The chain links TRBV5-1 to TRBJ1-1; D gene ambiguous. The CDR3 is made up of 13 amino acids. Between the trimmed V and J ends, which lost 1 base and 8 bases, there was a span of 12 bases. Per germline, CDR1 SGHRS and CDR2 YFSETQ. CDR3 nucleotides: TGCGCCAGCAGCTTGCGTATGTCGGGGGAAGCTTTCTTT. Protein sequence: CASSLRMSGEAFF.

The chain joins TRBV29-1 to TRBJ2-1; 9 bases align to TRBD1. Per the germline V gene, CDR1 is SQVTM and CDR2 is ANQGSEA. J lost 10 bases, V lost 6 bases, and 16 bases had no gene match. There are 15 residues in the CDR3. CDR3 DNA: TGCAGCGTCCTATCCCCGGGACAGGGTGGTCGGGAGCAGTTCTTC. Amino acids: CSVLSPGQGGREQFF.